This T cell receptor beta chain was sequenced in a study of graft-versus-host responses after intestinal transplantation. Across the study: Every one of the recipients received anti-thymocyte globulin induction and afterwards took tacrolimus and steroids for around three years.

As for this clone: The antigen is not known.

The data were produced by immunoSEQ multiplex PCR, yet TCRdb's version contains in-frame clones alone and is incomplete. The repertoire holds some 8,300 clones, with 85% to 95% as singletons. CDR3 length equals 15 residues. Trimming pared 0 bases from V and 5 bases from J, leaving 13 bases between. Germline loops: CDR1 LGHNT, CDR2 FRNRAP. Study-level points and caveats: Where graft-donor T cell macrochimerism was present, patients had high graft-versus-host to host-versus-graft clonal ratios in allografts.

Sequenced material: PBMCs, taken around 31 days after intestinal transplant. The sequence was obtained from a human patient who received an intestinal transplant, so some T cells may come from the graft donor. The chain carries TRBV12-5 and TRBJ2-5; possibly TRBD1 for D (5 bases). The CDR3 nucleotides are TGTGCTAGTGGTTTGGTACTCGTGGGGCCCGAGACCCAGTACTTC. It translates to CASGLVLVGPETQYF. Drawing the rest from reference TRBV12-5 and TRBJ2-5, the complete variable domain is DARVTQTPRHKVTEMGQEVTMRCQPILGHNTVFWYRQTMMQGLELLAYFRNRAPLDDSGMPKDRFSAEMPDATLATLKIQPSEPRDSAVYFCASGLVLVGPETQYFGPGTRLLVL.